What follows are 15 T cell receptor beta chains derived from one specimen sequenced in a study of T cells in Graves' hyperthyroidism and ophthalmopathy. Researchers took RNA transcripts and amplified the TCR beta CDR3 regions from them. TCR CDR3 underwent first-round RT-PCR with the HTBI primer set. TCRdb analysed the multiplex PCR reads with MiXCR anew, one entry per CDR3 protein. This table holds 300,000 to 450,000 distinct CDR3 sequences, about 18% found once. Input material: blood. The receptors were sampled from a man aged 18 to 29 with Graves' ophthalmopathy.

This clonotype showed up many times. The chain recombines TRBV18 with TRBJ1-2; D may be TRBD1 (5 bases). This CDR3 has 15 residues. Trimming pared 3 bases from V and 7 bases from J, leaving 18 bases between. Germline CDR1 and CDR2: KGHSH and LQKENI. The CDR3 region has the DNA TGTGCCAGCTCACCGAACAGTGGGGGTTACCGTGGCTACACCTTC. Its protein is CASSPNSGGYRGYTF. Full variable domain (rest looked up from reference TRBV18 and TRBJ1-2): NAGVMQNPRHLVRRRGQEARLRCSPMKGHSHVYWYRQLPEEGLKFMVYLQKENIIDESGMPKERFSAEFPKEGPSILRIQQVVRGDSAAYFCASSPNSGGYRGYTFGSGTRLTVV.

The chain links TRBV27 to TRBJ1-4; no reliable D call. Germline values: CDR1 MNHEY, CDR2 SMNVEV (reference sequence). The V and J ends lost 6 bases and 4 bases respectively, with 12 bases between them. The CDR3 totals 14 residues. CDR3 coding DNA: TGTGCCAGCAGACTTAGGCAGAGTAATGAAAAACTGTTTTTT. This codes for CASRLRQSNEKLFF.

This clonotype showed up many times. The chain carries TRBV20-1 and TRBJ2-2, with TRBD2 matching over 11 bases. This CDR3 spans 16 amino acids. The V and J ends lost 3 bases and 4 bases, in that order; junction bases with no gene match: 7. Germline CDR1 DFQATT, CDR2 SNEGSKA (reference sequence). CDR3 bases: TGCAGTGCTAGCAACTTAGCGGGGGGGGGCACCGGGGAGCTGTTTTTT. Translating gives CSASNLAGGGTGELFF.

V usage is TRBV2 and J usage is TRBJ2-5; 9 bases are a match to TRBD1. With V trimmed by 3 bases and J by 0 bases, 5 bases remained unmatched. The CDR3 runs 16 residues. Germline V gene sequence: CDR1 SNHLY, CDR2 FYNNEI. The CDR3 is CASSERWDRDQETQYF. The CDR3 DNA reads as TGTGCCAGCAGTGAGCGGTGGGACAGGGACCAAGAGACCCAGTACTTC.

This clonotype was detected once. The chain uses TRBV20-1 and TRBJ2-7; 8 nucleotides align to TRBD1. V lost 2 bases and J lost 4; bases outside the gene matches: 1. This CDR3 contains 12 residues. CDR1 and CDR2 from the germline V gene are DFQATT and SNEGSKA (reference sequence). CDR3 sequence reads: CSARQGAYEQYF. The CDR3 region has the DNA TGCAGTGCTAGACAGGGGGCTTACGAGCAGTACTTC.

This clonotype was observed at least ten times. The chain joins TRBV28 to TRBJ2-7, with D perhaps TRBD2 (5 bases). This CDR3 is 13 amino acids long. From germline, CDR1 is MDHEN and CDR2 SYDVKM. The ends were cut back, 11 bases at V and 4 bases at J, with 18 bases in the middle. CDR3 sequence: CASGGTTPYEQYF. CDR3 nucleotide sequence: TGTGCCTCCGGAGGAACCACCCCTTACGAGCAGTACTTC.

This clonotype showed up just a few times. CDR3 coding DNA: TGTGCCAGCAGCTTACCGACAGGGTCGGCTGAAAAACTGTTTTTT. This translates into CASSLPTGSAEKLFF. The chain joins TRBV7-9 to TRBJ1-4; 7 bases line up with TRBD1. The length of the CDR3 is 15 residues. Trimming at V came to 2 bases and at J to 7 bases, leaving 7 bases not matched to a gene. From germline, CDR1 is SEHNR and CDR2 FQNEAQ (reference sequence).

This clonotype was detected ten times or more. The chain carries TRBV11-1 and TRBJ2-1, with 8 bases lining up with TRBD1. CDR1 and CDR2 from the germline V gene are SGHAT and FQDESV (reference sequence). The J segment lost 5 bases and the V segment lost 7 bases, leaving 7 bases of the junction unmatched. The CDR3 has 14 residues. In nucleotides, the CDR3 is TGTGCCAGCACGCCCGGGACAGGCGACAATGAGCAGTTCTTC. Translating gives CASTPGTGDNEQFF.

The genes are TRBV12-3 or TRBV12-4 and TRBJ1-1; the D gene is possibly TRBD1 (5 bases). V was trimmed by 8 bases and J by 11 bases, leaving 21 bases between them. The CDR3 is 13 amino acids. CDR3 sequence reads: CASRAREGLRAFF. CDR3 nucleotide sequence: TGTGCCAGCCGGGCGCGGGAGGGGTTGCGGGCTTTCTTT.

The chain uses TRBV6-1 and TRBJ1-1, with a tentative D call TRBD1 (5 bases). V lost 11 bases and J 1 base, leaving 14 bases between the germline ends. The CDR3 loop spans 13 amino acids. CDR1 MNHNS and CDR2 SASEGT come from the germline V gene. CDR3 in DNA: TGTGCCGATTCCCTGGACAAGAACACTGAAGCTTTCTTT. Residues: CADSLDKNTEAFF.

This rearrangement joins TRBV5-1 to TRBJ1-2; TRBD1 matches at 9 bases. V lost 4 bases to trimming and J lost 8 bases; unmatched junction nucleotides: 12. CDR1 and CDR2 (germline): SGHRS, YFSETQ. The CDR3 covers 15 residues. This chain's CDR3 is CASSKRDRVTLGYTF. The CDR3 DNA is TGCGCCAGCAGCAAAAGGGACAGGGTGACTCTCGGCTACACCTTC.

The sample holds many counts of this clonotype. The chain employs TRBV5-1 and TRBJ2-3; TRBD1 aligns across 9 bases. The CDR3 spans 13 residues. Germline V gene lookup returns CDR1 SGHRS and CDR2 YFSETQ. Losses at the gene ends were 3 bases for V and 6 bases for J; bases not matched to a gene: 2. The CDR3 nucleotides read TGCGCCAGCAGCTGGACAGGGGAGGATACGCAGTATTTT. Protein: CASSWTGEDTQYF.

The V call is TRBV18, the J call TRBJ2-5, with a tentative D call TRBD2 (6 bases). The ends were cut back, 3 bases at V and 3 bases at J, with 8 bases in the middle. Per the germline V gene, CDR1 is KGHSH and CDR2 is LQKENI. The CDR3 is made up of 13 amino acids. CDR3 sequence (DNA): TGTGCCAGCTCACCTGAGCGGGAAGAGACCCAGTACTTC. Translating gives CASSPEREETQYF. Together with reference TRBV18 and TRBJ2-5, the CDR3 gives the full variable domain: NAGVMQNPRHLVRRRGQEARLRCSPMKGHSHVYWYRQLPEEGLKFMVYLQKENIIDESGMPKERFSAEFPKEGPSILRIQQVVRGDSAAYFCASSPEREETQYFGPGTRLLVL.

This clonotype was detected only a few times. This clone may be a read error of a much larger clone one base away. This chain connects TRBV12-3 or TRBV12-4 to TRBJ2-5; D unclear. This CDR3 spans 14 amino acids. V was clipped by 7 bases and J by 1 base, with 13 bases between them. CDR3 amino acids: CASTPPHIQETQYF. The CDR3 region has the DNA TGTGCCAGCACTCCCCCACACATCCAAGAGACCCAGTACTTC.

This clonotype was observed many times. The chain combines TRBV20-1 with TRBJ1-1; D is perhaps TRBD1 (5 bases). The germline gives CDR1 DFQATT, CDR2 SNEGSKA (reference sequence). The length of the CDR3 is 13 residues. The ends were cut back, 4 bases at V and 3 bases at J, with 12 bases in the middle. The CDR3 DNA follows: TGCAGTGCTACCACAGGACTTTACACTGAAGCTTTCTTT. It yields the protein CSATTGLYTEAFF.